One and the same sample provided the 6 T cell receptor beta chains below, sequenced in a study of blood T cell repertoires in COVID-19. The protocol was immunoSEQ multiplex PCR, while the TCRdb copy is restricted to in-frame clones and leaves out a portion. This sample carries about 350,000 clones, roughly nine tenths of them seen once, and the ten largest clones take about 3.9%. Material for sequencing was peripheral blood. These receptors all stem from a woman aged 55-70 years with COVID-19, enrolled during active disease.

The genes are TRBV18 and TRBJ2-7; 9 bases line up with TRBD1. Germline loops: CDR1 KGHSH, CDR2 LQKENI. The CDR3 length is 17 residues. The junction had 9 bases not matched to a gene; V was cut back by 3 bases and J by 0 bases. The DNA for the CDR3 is TGTGCCAGCTCACCTTACCTCCCGGGACAGGGCTCCTACGAGCAGTACTTC. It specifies CASSPYLPGQGSYEQYF.

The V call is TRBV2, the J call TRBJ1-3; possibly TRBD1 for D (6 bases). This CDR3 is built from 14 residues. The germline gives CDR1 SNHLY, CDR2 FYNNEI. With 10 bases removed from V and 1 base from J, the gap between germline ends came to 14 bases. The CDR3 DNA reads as TGTGCCACCCACAAAGGGGGTTCTGGAAACACCATATATTTT. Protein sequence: CATHKGGSGNTIYF.

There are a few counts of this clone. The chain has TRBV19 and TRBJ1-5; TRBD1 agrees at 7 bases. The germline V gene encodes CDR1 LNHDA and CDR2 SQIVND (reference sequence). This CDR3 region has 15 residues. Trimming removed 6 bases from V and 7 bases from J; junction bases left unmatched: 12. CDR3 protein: CASSETGAGLQPQHF. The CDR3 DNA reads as TGTGCCAGTAGCGAAACAGGGGCCGGGTTGCAGCCCCAGCATTTT.

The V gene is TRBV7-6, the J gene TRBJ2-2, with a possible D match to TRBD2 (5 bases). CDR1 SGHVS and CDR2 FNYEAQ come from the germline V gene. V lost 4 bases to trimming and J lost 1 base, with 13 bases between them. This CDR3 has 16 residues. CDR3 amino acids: CASSSGVSGNTGELFF. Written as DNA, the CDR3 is TGTGCCAGCAGCTCTGGGGTGAGCGGGAACACCGGGGAGCTGTTTTTT.

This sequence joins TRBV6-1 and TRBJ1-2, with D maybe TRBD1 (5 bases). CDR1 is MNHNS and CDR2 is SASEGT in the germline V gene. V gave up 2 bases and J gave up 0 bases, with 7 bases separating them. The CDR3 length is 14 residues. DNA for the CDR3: TGTGCCAGCAGTGAACCCAGGGCTAACTATGGCTACACCTTC. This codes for CASSEPRANYGYTF.

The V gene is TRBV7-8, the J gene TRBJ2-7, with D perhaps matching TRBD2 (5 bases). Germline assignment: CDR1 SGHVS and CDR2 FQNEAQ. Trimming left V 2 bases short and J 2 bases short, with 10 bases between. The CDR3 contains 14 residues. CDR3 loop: CASSLREPPYEQYF. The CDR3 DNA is TGTGCCAGCAGCTTAAGGGAGCCCCCCTACGAGCAGTACTTC.